This TCR beta chain was sequenced during a study of T cell responses to AZD1222 COVID-19 vaccine. On the study more broadly: Whether given at about 4 or about 12 weeks, second doses were pooled. Study conclusions and caveats: Clonal diversity may have been underestimated, and the donors were mostly white British, with more females than males. No day 14 peak samples; only post-peak repertoires were characterized.

Comments on this clone: Its antigen is unidentified.

Using immunoSEQ multiplex PCR, the repertoire was profiled, and TCRdb retains in-frame clones only, with some absent. The sample shows roughly 120,000 clones, about 90% of them seen only once. This CDR3 is built from 14 residues. Germline V lookup: CDR1 SEHNR, CDR2 FQNEAQ (reference sequence). V gave up 4 bases and J gave up 5 bases, with 14 bases separating them. This chain joins TRBV7-9 and TRBJ2-5, with D perhaps TRBD1 (6 bases). The material sequenced was peripheral blood, taken on day 0 of AZD1222 vaccination. This clonotype was sampled from an adult in good health. CDR3 residues: CASSSRDIRETQYF. The CDR3 coding sequence is TGTGCCAGCAGCTCAAGGGACATACGGGAGACCCAGTACTTC.